Following are 31 T cell receptor beta chains from one sample sequenced in a study of control samples from healthy donors and cancer patients. This table comes from immunoSEQ multiplex PCR, and its TCRdb copy is limited to in-frame clones, with some not included. The sample yields about 130,000 clones, more than 90% seen once. The sequencing sample was made of blood. These receptors were collected from a man aged 18 to 35 in good health.

This clone has just one count. The gene calls are TRBV5-1 and TRBJ2-5; D unresolved. The CDR3 is made up of 14 amino acids. CDR1 is SGHRS, CDR2 YFSETQ, per germline. Trimming cost V 0 bases and J 1 base, with 7 bases left between them. The CDR3 bases are TGCGCCAGCAGCTTGGCCGGCCCCCAAGAGACCCAGTACTTC. Its protein product is CASSLAGPQETQYF.

The chain uses TRBV27 and TRBJ1-2; 9 bases are shared with TRBD1. The CDR3 length is 15 residues. J was trimmed by 7 bases and V by 5 bases; bases with no gene match: 11. Looked up from germline, CDR1 is MNHEY and CDR2 is SMNVEV (reference sequence). CDR3 protein: CASSPQPGQGIGYTF. The CDR3 DNA sequence: TGTGCCAGCAGTCCCCAGCCGGGACAGGGAATTGGCTACACCTTC.

The gene calls are TRBV3-1 (or the pseudogene TRBV3-2) and TRBJ2-1; D not certain. Trimming took off 1 base at V and 4 bases at J, with 5 bases between the two ends. There are 13 residues in the CDR3. The germline V gene has CDR1 LGHDT and CDR2 YNNKEL (reference sequence). The CDR3 region has the DNA TGTGCCAGCAGCCAAGGAGGATACAATGAGCAGTTCTTC. Its protein is CASSQGGYNEQFF.

V is TRBV14 and J is TRBJ2-2; D not resolved. V was trimmed by 6 bases and J by 5 bases, leaving 10 bases between them. The germline V gene encodes CDR1 SGHDN and CDR2 FVKESK. The CDR3 totals 13 residues. CDR3 protein: CASSTWATGELFF. In DNA, the CDR3 is TGTGCCAGCAGTACGTGGGCTACCGGGGAGCTGTTTTTT. The entire variable domain, with the rest obtained from reference TRBV14 and TRBJ2-2, is as follows: EAGVTQFPSHSVIEKGQTVTLRCDPISGHDNLYWYRRVMGKEIKFLLHFVKESKQDESGMPNNRFLAERTGGTYSTLKVQPAELEDSGVYFCASSTWATGELFFGEGSRLTVL.

The chain joins TRBV7-6 to TRBJ1-5, with D tentatively TRBD1 (6 bases). V was clipped by 1 base and J by 5 bases, with 6 bases between them. Germline V gives CDR1 SGHVS, CDR2 FNYEAQ. This CDR3 has 13 residues. CDR3 nucleotide sequence: TGTGCCAGCAGCTTAGGACAGGATCAGCCCCAGCATTTT. It is translated as CASSLGQDQPQHF.

V is TRBV5-1 and J is TRBJ2-1, with D perhaps assigned TRBD1 or TRBD2 (6 bases each). V was shortened by 4 bases and J by 6 bases, with 14 bases between the two germline ends. The CDR3 spans 14 residues. CDR1 and CDR2 (germline): SGHRS, YFSETQ. CDR3 region: CASSLRGQSNEQFF. The CDR3 nucleotides are TGCGCCAGCAGCCTTCGGGGGCAAAGCAATGAGCAGTTCTTC.

The rearrangement links TRBV6-5 to TRBJ1-2; TRBD1 matches 7 bases. The CDR3 extends over 12 amino acids. The germline V gene has CDR1 MNHEY and CDR2 SVGAGI. Trimming took 6 bases from V and 5 from J; bases not matched to a gene: 3. This CDR3 reads CASSEGAYGYTF. CDR3 nucleotide sequence: TGTGCCAGCAGCGAGGGGGCGTATGGCTACACCTTC.

The chain couples TRBV7-9 to TRBJ2-7; D gene uncertain. There are 15 residues in the CDR3. V was clipped by 0 bases and J by 5 bases, with 14 bases between them. Germline CDR1 and CDR2: SEHNR and FQNEAQ (reference sequence). The CDR3 loop reads CASSLALGLVDEQYF. For the CDR3, the DNA is TGTGCCAGCAGCTTAGCGCTCGGGCTGGTCGACGAGCAGTACTTC.

The V call is TRBV4-1, the J call TRBJ2-5, with TRBD2 matching over 8 bases. Trimming took 4 bases from V and 2 from J; bases not matched to a gene: 3. Germline-derived CDR1 and CDR2 are MGHRA and YSYEKL. The CDR3 runs 14 residues. CDR3 sequence: CASSRVAGQETQYF. CDR3 DNA sequence: TGCGCCAGCAGCCGGGTAGCGGGGCAAGAGACCCAGTACTTC.

This chain links TRBV27 with TRBJ2-5; D might be TRBD1 or TRBD2, each matching 5 bases. The V end lost 6 bases, the J end lost 8 bases, and 22 bases lay between the germline ends. Germline values: CDR1 MNHEY, CDR2 SMNVEV (reference sequence). CDR3 length: 15 amino acids. In DNA form, the CDR3 reads TGTGCCAGCAGAGGACTGCAGGGCTGGGTTGAAACCCAGTACTTC. The encoded protein is CASRGLQGWVETQYF.

This CDR3 is CASSLGGIDTQYF. The CDR3 bases are TGTGCCAGCAGCTTGGGCGGGATAGATACGCAGTATTTT. The V and J genes are TRBV5-4 and TRBJ2-3, with a weak D call TRBD2 (6 bases). With 0 bases removed from V and 5 bases from J, the gap between germline ends came to 7 bases. Per germline, CDR1 SGHNT and CDR2 YYREEE (reference sequence). The CDR3 length is 13 residues. The full variable domain, in which reference TRBV5-4 and TRBJ2-3 provide the parts outside the CDR3, is ETGVTQSPTHLIKTRGQQVTLRCSSQSGHNTVSWYQQALGQGPQFIFQYYREEENGRGNFPPRFSGLQFPNYSSELNVNALELDDSALYLCASSLGGIDTQYFGPGTRLTVL.

The chain couples TRBV19 to TRBJ2-5, with D tentatively TRBD2 (6 bases). The CDR3 consists of 17 residues. V gave up 4 bases and J gave up 1 base, with 19 bases separating them. Germline CDR1 is LNHDA and CDR2 is SQIVND (reference sequence). In nucleotides, the CDR3 is TGTGCCAGTAGTACGCTTAGGAGGAGGAGGGCCCAAGAGACCCAGTACTTC. Protein: CASSTLRRRRAQETQYF. Full variable domain (missing parts from reference TRBV19 and TRBJ2-5): DGGITQSPKYLFRKEGQNVTLSCEQNLNHDAMYWYRQDPGQGLRLIYYSQIVNDFQKGDIAEGYSVSREKKESFPLTVTSAQKNPTAFYLCASSTLRRRRAQETQYFGPGTRLLVL.

V gene TRBV4-1 combines with J gene TRBJ1-1; no reliable D call. V lost 4 bases, J lost 8 bases, and 8 bases lay in between. CDR1 is MGHRA and CDR2 is YSYEKL in the germline V gene. This CDR3 is built from 11 residues. The CDR3 DNA reads as TGCGCCAGCAGCCTTGGAAGGGAAGCTTTCTTT. Translated, it gives CASSLGREAFF.

V is TRBV11-2 and J is TRBJ1-4; D is uncertain. The CDR3 runs to 14 residues. Trimming removed 7 bases at V and 0 bases at J, with 9 bases between. Germline V gives CDR1 SGHAT, CDR2 FQNNGV. For the CDR3, the DNA is TGTGCCAGCAAGTTGGATGCAACTAATGAAAAACTGTTTTTT. The encoded protein is CASKLDATNEKLFF.

This chain connects TRBV4-1 to TRBJ2-7, with 9 bases identical to TRBD1. The germline V gene encodes CDR1 MGHRA and CDR2 YSYEKL. This CDR3 region has 16 residues. V was pared by 0 bases and J by 8 bases, with 11 bases of the junction left unmatched. As DNA, the CDR3 is TGCGCCAGCAGCCAAGAAAAGGGACAGGGCGTGCTCAAGCAGTACTTC. Amino acid sequence: CASSQEKGQGVLKQYF.

This rearrangement joins TRBV6-2 or TRBV6-3 to TRBJ1-5; D is possibly TRBD1 (5 bases). Trimming left V 6 bases short and J 4 bases short, with 19 bases between. Looked up from germline, CDR1 is MNHEY and CDR2 is SVGEGT. This CDR3 is built from 16 residues. CDR3 DNA sequence: TGTGCCAGCAGCCATACGGGCAGGGTAGATAATCAGCCCCAGCATTTT. It translates to CASSHTGRVDNQPQHF.

On this clone: Distinct nucleotide sequences in the sample also encode this CDR3. CDR3 residues: CASSSAYEQYF. In nucleotides, the CDR3 is TGCGCCAGCAGCTCAGCCTACGAGCAGTACTTC. V usage is TRBV5-1 and J usage is TRBJ2-7; D gene uncertain. The germline gives CDR1 SGHRS, CDR2 YFSETQ. This CDR3 is 11 amino acids long. Trimming shortened V by 3 bases and J by 2 bases, and 3 bases separated the two germline ends.

V usage is TRBV7-3 and J usage is TRBJ1-1, with D unclear. The CDR3 is 13 amino acids. The germline V and J ends were trimmed by 3 bases and 3 bases, with 8 bases remaining between them. Looked up from germline, CDR1 is SGHTA and CDR2 is FQGTGA. The CDR3 DNA reads TGTGCCAGCAGCTTTACCGGGGACACTGAAGCTTTCTTT. This translates into CASSFTGDTEAFF.

The rearrangement joins TRBV5-1 to TRBJ2-3; the D gene is possibly TRBD1 (6 bases). The CDR3 contains 17 residues. CDR1 SGHRS and CDR2 YFSETQ come from the germline V gene. V was trimmed by 1 base and J by 3 bases, leaving 18 bases between them. CDR3 sequence: CASSLYSGHRETDTQYF. For the CDR3, the DNA is TGCGCCAGCAGCTTGTATTCGGGACACCGGGAAACAGATACGCAGTATTTT.

The rearrangement uses TRBV27 and TRBJ1-5; D not resolved. CDR1 is MNHEY, CDR2 SMNVEV, per germline (reference sequence). Trimming removed 5 bases at V and 9 bases at J, with 17 bases between. This CDR3 region has 14 residues. CDR3 loop: CASSPVGGSRPQHF. Written as DNA, the CDR3 is TGTGCCAGCAGTCCCGTCGGTGGGAGCAGGCCCCAGCATTTT.

DNA for the CDR3: TGTGCCAGCAGCCCCAGCGGGGGGAGCTCCTACAATGAGCAGTTCTTC. This codes for CASSPSGGSSYNEQFF. This chain uses TRBV13 with TRBJ2-1, with TRBD2 matching over 9 bases. Germline CDR1 reads PRHDT; CDR2 reads FYEKMQ (reference sequence). J was trimmed by 0 bases and V by 5 bases; bases with no gene match: 5. The CDR3 has 16 residues.

The rearrangement uses TRBV12-3 or TRBV12-4 and TRBJ2-3; D not resolved. The CDR3 spans 13 residues. Deletions cut 10 bases from V and 4 bases from J, with 15 bases between. CDR3 sequence (DNA): TGTGCCATCAGGATTTTGACTCCAGATACGCAGTATTTT. It specifies CAIRILTPDTQYF.

CDR3 residues: CASSQPRLAGSSYEQYF. DNA of the CDR3: TGTGCCAGCAGCCAACCCAGGCTAGCGGGGTCCTCCTACGAGCAGTACTTC. The V and J genes are TRBV3-1 (or the pseudogene TRBV3-2) and TRBJ2-7, with 9 bases lining up with TRBD2. Germline V gene data show CDR1 as LGHDT and CDR2 as YNNKEL (reference sequence). Trimming cost V 2 bases and J 0 bases; bases outside gene matches: 8. This CDR3 has 17 amino acids.

This clone was counted a single time. The rearrangement uses TRBV5-4 and TRBJ2-1; no definite D call. The CDR3 has 16 amino acids. Trimming took off 2 bases at V and 4 bases at J, with 16 bases between the two ends. Germline V CDR1 and CDR2: SGHNT, YYREEE (reference sequence). The CDR3 region is CASSLGVRTTYNEQFF. DNA of the CDR3: TGTGCCAGCAGCTTAGGTGTCAGAACAACATACAATGAGCAGTTCTTC.

This sequence joins TRBV27 and TRBJ2-1; weak D call: TRBD1 (6 bases). Germline V CDR1 and CDR2: MNHEY, SMNVEV (reference sequence). CDR3 length: 13 amino acids. Trimming shortened V by 5 bases and J by 3 bases, and 8 bases separated the two germline ends. The CDR3 sequence is CASSTQGYNEQFF. For the CDR3, the DNA is TGTGCCAGCAGTACACAGGGCTACAATGAGCAGTTCTTC.

This clone was seen only once. J is TRBJ2-3 and V is TRBV11-3; no definite D call. CDR1 is SGHNT and CDR2 is YENEEA in the germline V gene. Trimming cost V 3 bases and J 1 base, with 8 bases left between them. CDR3 length equals 14 residues. CDR3 loop: CASSLTRGTDTQYF. The CDR3 bases are TGTGCCAGCAGCTTGACGCGAGGCACAGATACGCAGTATTTT.

The chain employs TRBV7-9 and TRBJ2-2; D may be TRBD1 (6 bases). Germline V lookup: CDR1 SEHNR, CDR2 FQNEAQ (reference sequence). Trimming took off 7 bases at V and 4 bases at J, with 19 bases between the two ends. The CDR3 is 16 residues long. CDR3 bases: TGTGCCAGCAAAAAAGGGGAGACAGGTCGCACCGGGGAGCTGTTTTTT. Protein: CASKKGETGRTGELFF.

The J gene is TRBJ1-3, the V gene TRBV9; 9 bases fit TRBD1. V lost 4 bases and J lost 4; bases outside the gene matches: 12. Germline CDR1 is SGDLS and CDR2 is YYNGEE. There are 17 residues in the CDR3. The CDR3 DNA reads TGTGCCAGCAGCCCTCGTCCCGGGACAGGGAACGGAAACACCATATATTTT. Residues: CASSPRPGTGNGNTIYF.

The chain uses TRBV12-5 and TRBJ2-5, with 10 nucleotides matching TRBD1. Germline-derived CDR1 and CDR2 are LGHNT and FRNRAP. CDR3 length equals 14 residues. The V segment lost 5 bases and the J segment 3 bases; nucleotides outside the gene matches: 3. As DNA, the CDR3 is TGTGCTAGTGGTCAAGGACAGGGGGAAGAGACCCAGTACTTC. Protein: CASGQGQGEETQYF.

The chain employs TRBV28 and TRBJ1-6; TRBD1 might be the D (6 bases). Germline values: CDR1 MDHEN, CDR2 SYDVKM. The CDR3 contains 19 residues. Between the trimmed V and J ends, which lost 6 bases and 0 bases, there was a span of 21 bases. The CDR3 DNA is TGTGCCAGCAGAAAGGAATTTATAGGGGGAAGCTCCTATAATTCACCCCTCCACTTT. Amino acids: CASRKEFIGGSSYNSPLHF.

This chain uses TRBV7-2 with TRBJ2-3, with D unresolved. The CDR3 loop spans 15 amino acids. CDR1 and CDR2 from the germline V gene are SGHTA and FQGNSA. V dropped 1 base and J dropped 0 bases, with 8 bases sitting between them. CDR3 loop: CASSLVGRSTDTQYF. CDR3 nucleotide sequence: TGTGCCAGCAGCTTAGTCGGAAGAAGCACAGATACGCAGTATTTT.